Described below is a single TCR beta chain sequence and its context. Assay used: immunoSEQ multiplex PCR; TCRdb lists only in-frame clones, some missing. The top ten clones hold more than 0.01% of a sample with roughly 560,000 clones, 75% to 80% of them seen once. The record originates from a study of shared T cell receptors in the human thymus. This CDR3 is built from 13 residues. V gave up 1 base and J gave up 5 bases, with 8 bases separating them. Germline V gene lookup returns CDR1 SGHNT and CDR2 YENEEA. These records were also assigned to another study, of human thymus T cells. This second study notes: Resections from corrective heart surgery supplied the thymus tissue. Use of V and J genes seemed skewed within the thymic and blood repertoires. Related work showed strongly overlapping thymic repertoires across unrelated individuals.

This receptor was identified in a boy in the first two years of life with a congenital heart defect. This rearrangement joins TRBV11-3 to TRBJ1-2; a possible D gene is TRBD1 (5 bases). Source material: thymocytes. The CDR3 protein is CASSLGQLYGYTF. CDR3 nucleotides: TGTGCCAGCAGCTTAGGACAGTTATATGGCTACACCTTC. The full variable domain, its missing parts supplied by reference TRBV11-3 and TRBJ1-2, is EAGVVQSPRYKIIEKKQPVAFWCNPISGHNTLYWYLQNLGQGPELLIRYENEEAVDDSQLPKDRFSAERLKGVDSTLKIQPAELGDSAVYLCASSLGQLYGYTFGSGTRLTVV.